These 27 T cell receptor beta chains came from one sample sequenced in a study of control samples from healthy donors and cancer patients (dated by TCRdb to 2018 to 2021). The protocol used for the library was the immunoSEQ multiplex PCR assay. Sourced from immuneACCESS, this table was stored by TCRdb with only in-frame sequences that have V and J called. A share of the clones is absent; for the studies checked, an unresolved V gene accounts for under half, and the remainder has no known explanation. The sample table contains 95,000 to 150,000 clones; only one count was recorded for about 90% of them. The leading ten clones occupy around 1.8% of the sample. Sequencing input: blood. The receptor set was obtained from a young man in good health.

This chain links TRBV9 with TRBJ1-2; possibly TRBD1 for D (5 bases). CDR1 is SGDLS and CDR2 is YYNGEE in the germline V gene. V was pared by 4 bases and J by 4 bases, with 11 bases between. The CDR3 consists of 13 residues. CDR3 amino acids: CASSLRGSYGYTF. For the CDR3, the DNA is TGTGCCAGCAGCTTAAGGGGAAGCTATGGCTACACCTTC.

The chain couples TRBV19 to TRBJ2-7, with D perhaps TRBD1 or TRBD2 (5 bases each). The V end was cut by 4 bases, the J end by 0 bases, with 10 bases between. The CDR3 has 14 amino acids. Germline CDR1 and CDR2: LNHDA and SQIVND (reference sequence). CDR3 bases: TGTGCCAGTAGTAGGGGACCGAGCTCCTACGAGCAGTACTTC. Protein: CASSRGPSSYEQYF.

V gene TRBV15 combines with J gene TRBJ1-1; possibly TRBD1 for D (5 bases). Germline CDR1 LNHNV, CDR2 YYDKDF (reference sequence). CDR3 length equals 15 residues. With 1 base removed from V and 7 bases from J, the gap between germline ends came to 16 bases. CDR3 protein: CATSRAVQAQIEAFF. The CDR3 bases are TGTGCCACCAGCAGAGCCGTACAGGCACAGATTGAAGCTTTCTTT.

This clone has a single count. Written as DNA, the CDR3 is TGTGCCAGCGGACTGCTTGAAGCTTTCTTT. Translation: CASGLLEAFF. The J gene is TRBJ1-1, the V gene TRBV28; D gene ambiguous. Germline loops: CDR1 MDHEN, CDR2 SYDVKM. The ends were cut back, 8 bases at V and 7 bases at J, with 8 bases in the middle. The CDR3 is 10 amino acids. Full variable domain (remainder filled in from reference TRBV28 and TRBJ1-1): DVKVTQSSRYLVKRTGEKVFLECVQDMDHENMFWYRQDPGLGLRLIYFSYDVKMKEKGDIPEGYSVSREKKERFSLILESASTNQTSMYLCASGLLEAFFGQGTRLTVV.

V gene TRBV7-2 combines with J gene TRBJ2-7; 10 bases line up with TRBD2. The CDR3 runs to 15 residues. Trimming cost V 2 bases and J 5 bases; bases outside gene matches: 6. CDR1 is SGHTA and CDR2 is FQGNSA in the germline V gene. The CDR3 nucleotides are TGTGCCAGCAGCTTATGGGCTAGCGGGAGTCACGAGCAGTACTTC. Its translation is CASSLWASGSHEQYF.

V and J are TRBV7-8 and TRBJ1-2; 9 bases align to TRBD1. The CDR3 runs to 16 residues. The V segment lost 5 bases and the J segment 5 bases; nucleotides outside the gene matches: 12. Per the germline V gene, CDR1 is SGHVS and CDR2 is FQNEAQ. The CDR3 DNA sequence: TGTGCCAGCAGCACCGCACCCGGGACAGGGAGATATGGCTACACCTTC. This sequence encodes CASSTAPGTGRYGYTF.

The CDR3 here is CASSYSSQGAYEQYF. The DNA of the CDR3 is TGTGCCAGCAGTTACTCATCCCAGGGGGCGTACGAGCAGTACTTC. V gene TRBV6-6 combines with J gene TRBJ2-7, with 8 bases identical to TRBD1. There are 15 residues in the CDR3. J lost 4 bases, V lost 0 bases, and 5 bases had no gene match. Germline assignment: CDR1 MNHNY and CDR2 SVGAGI (reference sequence).

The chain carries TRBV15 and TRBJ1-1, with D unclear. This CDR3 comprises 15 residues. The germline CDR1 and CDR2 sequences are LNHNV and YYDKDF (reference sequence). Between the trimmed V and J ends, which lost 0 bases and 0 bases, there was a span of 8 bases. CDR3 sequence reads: CATSRELSLNTEAFF. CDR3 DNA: TGTGCCACCAGCAGAGAGTTGAGTCTGAACACTGAAGCTTTCTTT.

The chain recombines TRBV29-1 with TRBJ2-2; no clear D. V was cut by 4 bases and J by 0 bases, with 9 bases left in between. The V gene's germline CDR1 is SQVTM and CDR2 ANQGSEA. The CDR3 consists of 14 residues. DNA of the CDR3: TGCAGCGTTGTATGGCAGGCGAACACCGGGGAGCTGTTTTTT. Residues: CSVVWQANTGELFF.

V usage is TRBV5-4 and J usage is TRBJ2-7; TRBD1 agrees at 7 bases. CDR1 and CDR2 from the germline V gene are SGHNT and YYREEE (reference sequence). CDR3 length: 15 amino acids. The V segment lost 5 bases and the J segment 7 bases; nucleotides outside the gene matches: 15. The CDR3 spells CASSTNRGLLWEQYF. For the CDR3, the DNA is TGTGCCAGCAGTACGAACAGGGGATTGCTTTGGGAGCAGTACTTC.

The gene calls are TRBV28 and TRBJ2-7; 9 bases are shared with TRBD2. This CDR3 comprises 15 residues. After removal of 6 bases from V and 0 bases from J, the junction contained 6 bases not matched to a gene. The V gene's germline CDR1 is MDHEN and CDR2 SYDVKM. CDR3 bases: TGTGCCAGCAGACCGAAACTAGCGGGCTCCTACGAGCAGTACTTC. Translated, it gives CASRPKLAGSYEQYF.

DNA for the CDR3: TGTGCCAGCTTCATCACCGGGGAGCTGTTTTTT. The encoded protein is CASFITGELFF. J is TRBJ2-2 and V is TRBV6-1; no firm D call. Germline-derived CDR1 and CDR2 are MNHNS and SASEGT. The CDR3 has 11 amino acids. The ends were cut back, 8 bases at V and 4 bases at J, with 5 bases in the middle.

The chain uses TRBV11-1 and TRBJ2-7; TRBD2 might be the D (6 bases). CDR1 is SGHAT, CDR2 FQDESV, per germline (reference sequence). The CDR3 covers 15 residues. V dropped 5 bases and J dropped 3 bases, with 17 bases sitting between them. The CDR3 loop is CASSHQTQGLYEQYF. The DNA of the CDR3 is TGTGCCAGCAGCCACCAAACTCAGGGACTCTACGAGCAGTACTTC.

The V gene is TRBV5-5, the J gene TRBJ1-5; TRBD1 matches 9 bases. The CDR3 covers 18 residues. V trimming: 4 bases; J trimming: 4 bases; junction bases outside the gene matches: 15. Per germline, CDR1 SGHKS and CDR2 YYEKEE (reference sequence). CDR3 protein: CASSLDRGLGVINQPQHF. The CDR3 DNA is TGTGCCAGCAGCCTAGACAGGGGGTTAGGGGTAATTAATCAGCCCCAGCATTTT.

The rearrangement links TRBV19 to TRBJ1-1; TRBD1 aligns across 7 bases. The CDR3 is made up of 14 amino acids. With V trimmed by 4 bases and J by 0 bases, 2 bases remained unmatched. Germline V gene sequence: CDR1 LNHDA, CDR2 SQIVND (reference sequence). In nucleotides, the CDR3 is TGTGCCAGTAGTACAACAGGGGTGAACACTGAAGCTTTCTTT. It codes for CASSTTGVNTEAFF.

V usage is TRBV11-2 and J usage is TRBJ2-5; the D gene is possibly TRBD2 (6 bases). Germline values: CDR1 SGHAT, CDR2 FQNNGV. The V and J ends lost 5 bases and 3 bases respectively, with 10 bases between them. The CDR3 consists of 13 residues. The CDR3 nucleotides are TGTGCCAGCAGCCCGACTAGAAAAGAGACCCAGTACTTC. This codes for CASSPTRKETQYF.

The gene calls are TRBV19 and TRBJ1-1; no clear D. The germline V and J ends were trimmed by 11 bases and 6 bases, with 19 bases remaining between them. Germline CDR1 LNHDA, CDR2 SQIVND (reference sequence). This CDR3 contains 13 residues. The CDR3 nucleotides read TGTGCCTCCGAGACGGTATTGGGGTCTGAAGCTTTCTTT. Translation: CASETVLGSEAFF.

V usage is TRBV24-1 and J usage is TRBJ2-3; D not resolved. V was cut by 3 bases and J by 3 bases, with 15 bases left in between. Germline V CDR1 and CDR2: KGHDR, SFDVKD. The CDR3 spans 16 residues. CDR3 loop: CATSDTWSTTTDTQYF. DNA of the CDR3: TGTGCCACCAGTGATACCTGGTCTACAACTACAGATACGCAGTATTTT.

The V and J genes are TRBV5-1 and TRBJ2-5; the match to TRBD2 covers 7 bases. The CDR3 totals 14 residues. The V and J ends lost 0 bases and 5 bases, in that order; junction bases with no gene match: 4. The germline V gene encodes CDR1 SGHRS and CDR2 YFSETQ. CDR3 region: CASSLEGSGETQYF. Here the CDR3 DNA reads TGCGCCAGCAGCTTGGAAGGTAGCGGGGAGACCCAGTACTTC.

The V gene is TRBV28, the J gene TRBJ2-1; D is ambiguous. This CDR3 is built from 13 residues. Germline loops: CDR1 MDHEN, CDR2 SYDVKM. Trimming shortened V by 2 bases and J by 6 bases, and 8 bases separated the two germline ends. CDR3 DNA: TGTGCCAGCAGTTTACCGGTGATCAATGAGCAGTTCTTC. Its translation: CASSLPVINEQFF.

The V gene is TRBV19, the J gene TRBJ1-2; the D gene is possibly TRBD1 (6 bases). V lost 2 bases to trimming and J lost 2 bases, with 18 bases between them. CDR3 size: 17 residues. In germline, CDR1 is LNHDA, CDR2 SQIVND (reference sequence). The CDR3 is CASSIRRGQISNYGYTF. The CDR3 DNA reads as TGTGCCAGTAGTATAAGGCGAGGACAGATATCCAACTATGGCTACACCTTC.

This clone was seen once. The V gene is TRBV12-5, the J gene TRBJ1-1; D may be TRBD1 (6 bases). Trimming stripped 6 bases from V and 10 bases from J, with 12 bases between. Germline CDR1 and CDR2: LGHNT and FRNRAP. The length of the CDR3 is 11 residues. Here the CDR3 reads CASGLQGAAFF. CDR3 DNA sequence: TGTGCTAGTGGCTTACAGGGTGCAGCTTTCTTT.

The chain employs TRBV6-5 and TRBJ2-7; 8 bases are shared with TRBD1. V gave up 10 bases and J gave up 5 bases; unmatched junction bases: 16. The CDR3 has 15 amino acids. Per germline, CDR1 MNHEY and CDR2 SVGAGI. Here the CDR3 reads CAIRLSRDRPHEQYF. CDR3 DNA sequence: TGTGCCATCCGCCTCTCCCGGGACAGGCCCCACGAGCAGTACTTC.

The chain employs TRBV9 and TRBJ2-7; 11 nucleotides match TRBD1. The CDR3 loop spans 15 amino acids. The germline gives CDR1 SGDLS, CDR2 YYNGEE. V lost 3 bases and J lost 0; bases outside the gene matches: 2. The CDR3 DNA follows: TGTGCCAGCAGCGAAGGACAGGGGGCCTCCTACGAGCAGTACTTC. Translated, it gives CASSEGQGASYEQYF.

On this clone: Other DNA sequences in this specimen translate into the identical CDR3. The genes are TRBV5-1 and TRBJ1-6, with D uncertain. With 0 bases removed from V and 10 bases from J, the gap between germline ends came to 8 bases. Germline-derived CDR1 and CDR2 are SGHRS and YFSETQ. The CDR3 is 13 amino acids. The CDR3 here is CASSLGGNSPLHF. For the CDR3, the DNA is TGCGCCAGCAGCTTGGGGGGAAACTCACCCCTCCACTTT.

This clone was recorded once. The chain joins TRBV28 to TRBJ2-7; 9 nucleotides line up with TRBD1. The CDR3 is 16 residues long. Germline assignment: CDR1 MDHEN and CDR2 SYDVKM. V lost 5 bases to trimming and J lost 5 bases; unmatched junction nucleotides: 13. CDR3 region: CASSPASGTGIDEQYF. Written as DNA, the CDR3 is TGTGCCAGCAGTCCCGCCTCCGGGACAGGGATTGACGAGCAGTACTTC.

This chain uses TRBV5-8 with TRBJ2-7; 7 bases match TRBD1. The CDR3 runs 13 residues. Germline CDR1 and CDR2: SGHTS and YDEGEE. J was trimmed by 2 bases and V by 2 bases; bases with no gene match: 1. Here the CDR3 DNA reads TGTGCCAGCAGCTTCGGGACAGCCTACGAGCAGTACTTC. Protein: CASSFGTAYEQYF.